The 8 T cell receptor beta chains below come from one sample, sequenced in a study of beta chain features in type 1 diabetes. TCRB transcripts that were expressed got sequenced, as all of the isolated RNA had been reverse transcribed. Only in-frame clones appear in the TCRdb table, and some are missing; sequencing was by immunoSEQ multiplex PCR. Among 150,000 to 190,000 clones, roughly 8% were seen once, and the ten largest hold approximately 0.65%. Sequences were obtained from central memory CD4+ T cells from blood. These receptors were collected from a man aged 18 to 30 in good health.

Only a few counts were recorded for this clone. Other DNA sequences in the same sample also yield this CDR3. This chain joins TRBV7-2 and TRBJ1-5; D might be TRBD1 (6 bases). The CDR3 has 15 residues. Trimming cost V 5 bases and J 2 bases, with 13 bases left between them. CDR1 SGHTA and CDR2 FQGNSA come from the germline V gene. This chain's CDR3 is CASSLYRVGNQPQHF. The CDR3, as DNA: TGTGCCAGCAGCCTATACAGGGTTGGCAATCAGCCCCAGCATTTT.

This clone was picked up a small number of times. The rearrangement uses TRBV18 and TRBJ1-1; 8 bases are shared with TRBD1. The CDR3 is made up of 15 amino acids. After removal of 3 bases from V and 1 base from J, the junction contained 4 bases not matched to a gene. Germline assignment: CDR1 KGHSH and CDR2 LQKENI. For the CDR3, the DNA is TGTGCCAGCTCACCTAAGACAGGGGCGAACACTGAAGCTTTCTTT. This encodes CASSPKTGANTEAFF.

This clone was detected only a few times. V and J are TRBV4-3 and TRBJ2-2, with 10 bases aligning to TRBD2. Germline V gene sequence: CDR1 LGHNA, CDR2 YSLEER. The trim removed 0 bases at V and 5 bases at J, leaving 18 bases unmatched. CDR3 size: 21 residues. CDR3 protein: CASSQDLTGQAGGPRTGELFF. As DNA, the CDR3 is TGCGCCAGCAGCCAAGATTTGACGGGACAAGCGGGAGGGCCGAGGACCGGGGAGCTGTTTTTT.

The rearrangement joins TRBV28 to TRBJ1-5, with a possible D match to TRBD1 (6 bases). CDR1 is MDHEN, CDR2 SYDVKM, per germline. The CDR3 runs 17 residues. The germline V and J ends were trimmed by 3 bases and 0 bases, with 15 bases remaining between them. This chain's CDR3 is CASSFPLYRDSNQPQHF. The CDR3 nucleotides are TGTGCCAGCAGTTTCCCCCTGTACAGGGATAGCAATCAGCCCCAGCATTTT.

This clone turned up a few times. This rearrangement joins TRBV10-2 to TRBJ2-2; D is possibly TRBD2 (5 bases). Trimming shortened V by 5 bases and J by 2 bases, and 12 bases separated the two germline ends. Looked up from germline, CDR1 is WSHSY and CDR2 is SAAADI. This CDR3 spans 15 amino acids. This CDR3 is CASSLGLRNTGELFF. In nucleotides, the CDR3 is TGCGCCAGCAGTCTCGGACTCCGTAACACCGGGGAGCTGTTTTTT.

This clone was detected a few times. This chain connects TRBV11-2 to TRBJ2-5; 9 nucleotides match TRBD2. The J segment lost 5 bases and the V segment lost 3 bases, leaving 7 bases of the junction unmatched. The CDR3 extends over 15 amino acids. CDR1 SGHAT and CDR2 FQNNGV come from the germline V gene. CDR3 DNA: TGTGCCAGCAGCTTGTTTAGCGGGAGCTTTGAGACCCAGTACTTC. Protein product: CASSLFSGSFETQYF.

There are a few counts of this clone. This chain uses TRBV25-1 with TRBJ1-1, with D unclear. The CDR3 loop spans 14 amino acids. The V gene's germline CDR1 is MGHDK and CDR2 SYGVNS. V lost 3 bases and J lost 0, with 8 bases in between. The CDR3 DNA reads TGTGCCAGCAGTGACAACTTGATGAACACTGAAGCTTTCTTT. This sequence encodes CASSDNLMNTEAFF.

The V gene is TRBV9, the J gene TRBJ1-2; D remains unclear. CDR1 SGDLS and CDR2 YYNGEE come from the germline V gene. This CDR3 region has 14 residues. V was shortened by 0 bases and J by 4 bases, with 10 bases between the two germline ends. The CDR3 loop is CASSVDPSGYGYTF. The CDR3 bases are TGTGCCAGCAGCGTAGATCCTAGCGGCTATGGCTACACCTTC. Full variable domain (remainder filled in from reference TRBV9 and TRBJ1-2): DSGVTQTPKHLITATGQRVTLRCSPRSGDLSVYWYQQSLDQGLQFLIQYYNGEERAKGNILERFSAQQFPDLHSELNLSSLELGDSALYFCASSVDPSGYGYTFGSGTRLTVV.